This entry lists 26 T cell receptor beta chains sequenced from one sample in a study of blood T cells in healthy people across ages. For the second PCR, which ran for about 6 to 11 cycles, a sample-barcoded 5' primer and a J-beta primer mix were used. In TCRdb, the 5' RACE reads were re-called with MiXCR into one record per CDR3 protein. The sample records more than 650,000 distinct CDR3 sequences, roughly 24% being singletons. A further study also used this sample, focusing on T cells of mothers and their children.

The sample taken for sequencing was blood. The receptors derive from a boy aged 10-17 years in good health.

The rearrangement uses TRBV19 and TRBJ2-5, with TRBD1 identical over 7 bases. This CDR3 is built from 13 residues. Germline V CDR1 and CDR2: LNHDA, SQIVND (reference sequence). J was trimmed by 2 bases and V by 7 bases; bases with no gene match: 4. CDR3 nucleotide sequence: TGTGCCAGTAACTCACAGGGGCAAGAGACCCAGTACTTC. Protein product: CASNSQGQETQYF.

The V gene is TRBV3-1, the J gene TRBJ2-7; 7 bases fit TRBD2. Trimming cost V 6 bases and J 1 base; bases outside gene matches: 6. Germline assignment: CDR1 LGHDT and CDR2 YNNKEL (reference sequence). CDR3 length equals 14 residues. The CDR3 DNA follows: TGTGCCAGCAGTCCCTCTAGCGGATCCTACGAGCAGTACTTC. The encoded protein is CASSPSSGSYEQYF.

This rearrangement joins TRBV14 to TRBJ2-5, with 7 nucleotides matching TRBD1. Judging by the DNA end, TRBJ2-7 fits better; the J call may be wrong. The CDR3 is 15 residues long. Per the germline V gene, CDR1 is SGHDN and CDR2 is FVKESK. CDR3 sequence reads: CASSQGTDRIYEQYF. As DNA, the CDR3 is TGTGCCAGCAGCCAAGGAACGGACAGGATATACGAGCAGTACTTC.

This clonotype appeared a single time. The rearrangement links TRBV27 to TRBJ1-5, with D perhaps TRBD1 (6 bases). The CDR3 has 15 residues. V was trimmed by 5 bases and J by 6 bases, leaving 17 bases between them. In germline, CDR1 is MNHEY, CDR2 SMNVEV (reference sequence). The DNA of the CDR3 is TGTGCCAGCAGTGAACAGGGCCTTGGGGTTCAGCCCCAGCATTTT. Protein product: CASSEQGLGVQPQHF.

The rearrangement links TRBV10-2 to TRBJ2-1; possibly TRBD2 for D (6 bases). Deletions cut 8 bases from V and 3 bases from J, with 8 bases between. In germline, CDR1 is WSHSY, CDR2 SAAADI. CDR3 length equals 12 residues. The CDR3 DNA is TGCGCCAGCGGGGGGTACTACAATGAGCAGTTCTTC. Its protein is CASGGYYNEQFF.

The V and J genes are TRBV6-1 and TRBJ1-2; unclear D gene. Germline CDR1 MNHNS, CDR2 SASEGT. Deletions cut 3 bases from V and 4 bases from J, with 9 bases between. This CDR3 comprises 13 residues. CDR3 DNA sequence: TGTGCCAGCAGTGATAACAGTGTCTATGGCTACACCTTC. It yields the protein CASSDNSVYGYTF.

This clonotype came up a few times. The chain joins TRBV27 to TRBJ1-6; D remains ambiguous. Germline V gives CDR1 MNHEY, CDR2 SMNVEV (reference sequence). This CDR3 spans 12 amino acids. The V end was cut by 7 bases, the J end by 9 bases, with 10 bases between. CDR3 protein: CASMFSGSPLHF. CDR3 DNA: TGTGCCAGCATGTTCTCGGGTTCACCCCTCCACTTT.

This rearrangement joins TRBV4-1 to TRBJ2-7; D is undetermined. The end of the DNA is better explained by TRBJ2-1, so the J call may be wrong. The CDR3 length is 13 residues. CDR1 MGHRA and CDR2 YSYEKL come from the germline V gene. The CDR3 spells CASSQVLYNEQFF. The CDR3, as DNA: TGCGCCAGCAGCCAAGTCCTTTACAATGAGCAGTTCTTC.

This clonotype was counted between two and nine times. This chain connects TRBV7-7 to TRBJ1-4; D is unclear. Germline lookup yields CDR1 SSHAT and CDR2 FNYEAQ (reference sequence). The ends were cut back, 0 bases at V and 8 bases at J, with 13 bases in the middle. The CDR3 length is 15 residues. DNA of the CDR3: TGTGCCAGCAGCTTAGCTTCCGGAAGAGGGGAAAAACTGTTTTTT. It encodes CASSLASGRGEKLFF.

The chain carries TRBV2 and TRBJ2-5, with 8 bases lining up with TRBD2. The CDR3 sequence is 14 residues long. The ends lost 10 bases at V and 5 bases at J; junction bases unmatched: 12. The germline CDR1 and CDR2 sequences are SNHLY and FYNNEI. Written as DNA, the CDR3 is TGTGCCACCCGGCAGCGGGGGCCCTCGGAGACCCAGTACTTC. Its translation: CATRQRGPSETQYF.

As concerns this clonotype: Mismatch with germline at one junction end may stem from a read error. The chain recombines TRBV7-9 with TRBJ1-4, with D tentatively TRBD1 (5 bases). The CDR3 length is 13 residues. Looked up from germline, CDR1 is SEHNR and CDR2 is FQNEAQ (reference sequence). The CDR3 reads CAGSLVTGEELFF. CDR3 nucleotides: TGTGCCGGCAGCTTAGTTACAGGCGAGGAACTGTTTTTT.

V usage is TRBV11-3 and J usage is TRBJ2-5; 13 bases align to TRBD2. The CDR3 has 15 amino acids. The germline V gene has CDR1 SGHNT and CDR2 YENEEA. The trim removed 0 bases at V and 7 bases at J, leaving 2 bases unmatched. The CDR3 DNA is TGTGCCAGCAGCTTAGAGGGACTAGCGGGGTCGACCCAGTACTTC. Its protein product is CASSLEGLAGSTQYF.

The V call is TRBV28, the J call TRBJ1-2; D uncertain. Germline lookup yields CDR1 MDHEN and CDR2 SYDVKM. The CDR3 has 14 residues. V shed 2 bases and J shed 4 bases, with 11 bases lying between them. Here the CDR3 reads CASSLSSGRYGYTF. The CDR3 DNA reads as TGTGCCAGCAGTTTAAGTTCAGGCCGCTATGGCTACACCTTC.

The chain joins TRBV4-1 to TRBJ2-3; 9 bases line up with TRBD2. The V gene end was trimmed by 8 bases and the J gene end by 3 bases; junction bases not matched to a gene: 6. The CDR3 loop spans 14 amino acids. CDR1 is MGHRA and CDR2 is YSYEKL in the germline V gene. CDR3 sequence: CASSRGGITDTQYF. The CDR3 DNA follows: TGCGCCAGCTCGCGGGGGGGGATTACAGATACGCAGTATTTT.

This rearrangement joins TRBV14 to TRBJ2-1, with 10 bases matching TRBD2. The CDR3 totals 15 residues. The J segment lost 15 bases and the V segment lost 0 bases, leaving 11 bases of the junction unmatched. The germline V gene has CDR1 SGHDN and CDR2 FVKESK. The CDR3 sequence is CASSQDKRGGLVSFF. The CDR3 coding sequence is TGTGCCAGCAGCCAAGATAAGCGGGGGGGCCTGGTATCGTTCTTC. Full variable domain (rest looked up from reference TRBV14 and TRBJ2-1): EAGVTQFPSHSVIEKGQTVTLRCDPISGHDNLYWYRRVMGKEIKFLLHFVKESKQDESGMPNNRFLAERTGGTYSTLKVQPAELEDSGVYFCASSQDKRGGLVSFFGPGTRLTVL.

In its sample, this clonotype was seen a few times. Germline and junction disagree at one end, which may indicate a read error. The chain combines TRBV6-1 with TRBJ2-6, with D tentatively TRBD2 (6 bases). CDR1 is MNHNS, CDR2 SASEGT, per germline. This CDR3 has 17 amino acids. DNA of the CDR3: TGTGCCGGCAGTGTTGCGGGGTTCGGCTCTGGGGCCAACGTCCTGACTTTC. As protein: CAGSVAGFGSGANVLTF.

This clonotype showed up just a few times. V gene TRBV11-2 combines with J gene TRBJ2-1, with TRBD1 identical over 10 bases. CDR3 length: 16 residues. Germline lookup yields CDR1 SGHAT and CDR2 FQNNGV. V lost 5 bases, J lost 5 bases, and 9 bases stayed unmatched. The CDR3: CASSTWTGGVNNEQFF. The CDR3 coding sequence is TGTGCCAGCAGCACCTGGACAGGGGGGGTTAACAATGAGCAGTTCTTC.

This clonotype was seen only a few times. V is TRBV12-3 or TRBV12-4 and J is TRBJ2-1; no clear D. Trimming removed 6 bases at V and 8 bases at J, with 11 bases between. The CDR3 has 12 amino acids. For the CDR3, the DNA is TGTGCCAGCAGAACCAACGGGTATGAGCAGTTCTTC. This codes for CASRTNGYEQFF.

This chain joins TRBV29-1 and TRBJ2-5; the D gene is possibly TRBD1 (6 bases). Germline lookup yields CDR1 SQVTM and CDR2 ANQGSEA. V was cut by 3 bases and J by 3 bases, with 11 bases left in between. This CDR3 spans 13 amino acids. The CDR3 here is CSVDEGVEETQYF. CDR3 nucleotides: TGCAGCGTTGACGAGGGGGTTGAAGAGACCCAGTACTTC.

This clonotype was seen a handful of times. V is TRBV12-3 or TRBV12-4 and J is TRBJ2-2; 14 nucleotides align to TRBD2. CDR3 size: 18 residues. V trimming: 5 bases; J trimming: 0 bases; junction bases outside the gene matches: 5. CDR3: CASSPGTSGGPNTGELFF. The CDR3 region has the DNA TGTGCCAGCAGTCCCGGGACTAGCGGGGGACCGAACACCGGGGAGCTGTTTTTT.

This clonotype was seen more than once but under ten times. The V call is TRBV6-5, the J call TRBJ2-6, with D hard to call. V shed 4 bases and J shed 0 bases, with 7 bases lying between them. CDR1 is MNHEY, CDR2 SVGAGI, per germline. The CDR3 extends over 15 amino acids. The CDR3 here is CASSSDVSGANVLTF. Written as DNA, the CDR3 is TGTGCCAGCAGTTCGGACGTCTCTGGGGCCAACGTCCTGACTTTC.

The chain is built from TRBV28 and TRBJ2-5; D gene ambiguous. V lost 2 bases and J lost 2, with 12 bases in between. CDR3 length: 15 residues. Germline CDR1 reads MDHEN; CDR2 reads SYDVKM. Here the CDR3 DNA reads TGTGCCAGCAGTTTAATCGGCAAAGGACAAGAGACCCAGTACTTC. This codes for CASSLIGKGQETQYF.

V and J are TRBV29-1 and TRBJ2-5, with D perhaps TRBD1 or TRBD2 (6 bases each). The CDR3 extends over 13 amino acids. Germline CDR1 SQVTM, CDR2 ANQGSEA. The V end lost 4 bases, the J end lost 7 bases, and 16 bases lay between the germline ends. In nucleotides, the CDR3 is TGCAGCGTTGCATCGACGGAGGGGGGGACCCAGTACTTC. As protein: CSVASTEGGTQYF. Full variable domain (missing parts from reference TRBV29-1 and TRBJ2-5): SAVISQKPSRDICQRGTSLTIQCQVDSQVTMMFWYRQQPGQSLTLIATANQGSEATYESGFVIDKFPISRPNLTFSTLTVSNMSPEDSSIYLCSVASTEGGTQYFGPGTRLLVL.

V gene TRBV28 combines with J gene TRBJ1-6; D is possibly TRBD1 (5 bases). The CDR3 is made up of 17 amino acids. Germline-derived CDR1 and CDR2 are MDHEN and SYDVKM. Trimming removed 7 bases from V and 0 bases from J, with 16 bases in between. The CDR3 DNA follows: TGTGCCAGCACTTCCTTCCGACAGTTCTCCTATAATTCACCCCTCCACTTT. This encodes CASTSFRQFSYNSPLHF.

This chain uses TRBV29-1 with TRBJ2-2, with D unresolved. The CDR3 has 12 amino acids. V was cut by 4 bases and J by 8 bases, with 11 bases left in between. CDR1 is SQVTM, CDR2 ANQGSEA, per germline. CDR3: CSVVPTVGELFF. In DNA, the CDR3 is TGCAGCGTTGTCCCCACAGTGGGGGAGCTGTTTTTT.

The chain couples TRBV2 to TRBJ1-2, with TRBD1 as a possible D gene (5 bases). The V gene lost 11 bases and the J gene lost 4 bases, with 14 bases spanning the gap. The CDR3 has 12 amino acids. Per the germline V gene, CDR1 is SNHLY and CDR2 is FYNNEI. The CDR3 sequence: CALQDGLYGYTF. CDR3 in DNA: TGTGCCTTACAGGACGGCCTCTATGGCTACACCTTC. The full variable domain, with the rest looked up from reference TRBV2 and TRBJ1-2, is EPEVTQTPSHQVTQMGQEVILRCVPISNHLYFYWYRQILGQKVEFLVSFYNNEISEKSEIFDDQFSVERPDGSNFTLKIRSTKLEDSAMYFCALQDGLYGYTFGSGTRLTVV.